The 25 T cell receptor beta chains below all came from one sample that was sequenced in a study of blood T cell repertoires in COVID-19. Assay: immunoSEQ multiplex PCR; the TCRdb copy retains only in-frame clones and omits some. The top ten hold around 0.99% of the sample, which has around 160,000 clones, 85% to 90% seen once. Sequenced sample: peripheral blood. Receptor source: a man younger than 35 with acute or convalescent COVID-19.

This clone appeared once. The V and J genes are TRBV3-1 (or the pseudogene TRBV3-2) and TRBJ2-7; 9 bases agree with TRBD2. This CDR3 has 16 residues. After removal of 4 bases from V and 1 base from J, the junction contained 8 bases not matched to a gene. Germline CDR1 and CDR2: LGHDT and YNNKEL (reference sequence). This chain's CDR3 is CASSPRVSGGSYEQYF. The CDR3 DNA reads TGTGCCAGCAGCCCCCGGGTTAGCGGGGGATCCTACGAGCAGTACTTC.

The rearrangement joins TRBV13 to TRBJ2-5; D is perhaps TRBD1 (5 bases). The V gene lost 2 bases and the J gene lost 0 bases, with 10 bases spanning the gap. The CDR3 length is 15 residues. The germline V gene has CDR1 PRHDT and CDR2 FYEKMQ (reference sequence). The CDR3 here is CASSLIQGYQETQYF. The CDR3 region has the DNA TGTGCCAGCAGCTTAATTCAGGGCTACCAAGAGACCCAGTACTTC.

The gene calls are TRBV5-1 and TRBJ1-4; tentative D call: TRBD1 (5 bases). CDR3 length: 18 amino acids. Per germline, CDR1 SGHRS and CDR2 YFSETQ. Trimming removed 3 bases from V and 3 bases from J, with 21 bases in between. The CDR3, as DNA: TGCGCCAGCAGCTATGCCTCTGGGGGGAGAATATCTAATGAAAAACTGTTTTTT. The encoded protein is CASSYASGGRISNEKLFF.

The rearrangement links TRBV24-1 to TRBJ2-3, with 7 nucleotides matching TRBD1. CDR3 length: 13 amino acids. CDR1 and CDR2 from the germline V gene are KGHDR and SFDVKD. The junction had 8 bases not matched to a gene; V was cut back by 11 bases and J by 4 bases. The CDR3 coding sequence is TGTGCCAGCCGACAGGGAAGGGCAGATACGCAGTATTTT. Translating gives CASRQGRADTQYF.

The chain is built from TRBV5-1 and TRBJ1-1, with D maybe TRBD1 (5 bases). The CDR3 extends over 13 amino acids. CDR1 SGHRS and CDR2 YFSETQ come from the germline V gene. Trimming removed 5 bases from V and 4 bases from J, with 12 bases in between. In nucleotides, the CDR3 is TGCGCCAGCAGAACAGGACACGCCACTGAAGCTTTCTTT. Its translation: CASRTGHATEAFF.

V is TRBV28 and J is TRBJ2-6; TRBD1 matches 7 bases. The J segment lost 4 bases and the V segment lost 5 bases, leaving 5 bases of the junction unmatched. The germline gives CDR1 MDHEN, CDR2 SYDVKM. This CDR3 has 15 amino acids. CDR3 sequence (DNA): TGTGCCAGCAGTACAGGGGTTGCGGGGGCCAACGTCCTGACTTTC. Protein: CASSTGVAGANVLTF.

This clone was observed a single time. The V call is TRBV5-4, the J call TRBJ2-2; 11 positions match TRBD1. V gave up 0 bases and J gave up 3 bases; unmatched junction bases: 7. Germline-derived CDR1 and CDR2 are SGHNT and YYREEE (reference sequence). The CDR3 loop spans 18 amino acids. The CDR3 region is CASSLESWGQGDTGELFF. For the CDR3, the DNA is TGTGCCAGCAGCTTGGAGAGTTGGGGACAGGGGGACACCGGGGAGCTGTTTTTT. The variable domain in full, completed from reference TRBV5-4 and TRBJ2-2, reads ETGVTQSPTHLIKTRGQQVTLRCSSQSGHNTVSWYQQALGQGPQFIFQYYREEENGRGNFPPRFSGLQFPNYSSELNVNALELDDSALYLCASSLESWGQGDTGELFFGEGSRLTVL.

The chain couples TRBV4-1 to TRBJ2-3; maybe TRBD2 (6 bases). V was cut by 4 bases and J by 2 bases, with 16 bases left in between. There are 16 residues in the CDR3. Germline lookup yields CDR1 MGHRA and CDR2 YSYEKL. The CDR3 loop reads CASSPLAGSPTDTQYF. Written as DNA, the CDR3 is TGCGCCAGCAGCCCATTGGCGGGGTCCCCCACAGATACGCAGTATTTT.

This clone was counted a single time. The chain recombines TRBV2 with TRBJ2-7; D is unclear. V was shortened by 3 bases and J by 6 bases, with 9 bases between the two germline ends. This CDR3 is built from 12 residues. The V gene's germline CDR1 is SNHLY and CDR2 FYNNEI. The CDR3 DNA reads TGTGCCAGCAGTGATCCCTTTTCCGAGCAGTACTTC. Encoded protein: CASSDPFSEQYF. Full variable domain (remainder filled in from reference TRBV2 and TRBJ2-7): EPEVTQTPSHQVTQMGQEVILRCVPISNHLYFYWYRQILGQKVEFLVSFYNNEISEKSEIFDDQFSVERPDGSNFTLKIRSTKLEDSAMYFCASSDPFSEQYFGPGTRLTVT.

This chain connects TRBV2 to TRBJ2-3; perhaps TRBD1 as D (6 bases). The CDR3 loop spans 15 amino acids. V was pared by 6 bases and J by 1 base, with 14 bases between. Germline CDR1 SNHLY, CDR2 FYNNEI. Here the CDR3 reads CASRLTGKGTDTQYF. Written as DNA, the CDR3 is TGTGCCAGCAGGCTTACAGGGAAGGGCACAGATACGCAGTATTTT.

The chain recombines TRBV3-1 (or the pseudogene TRBV3-2) with TRBJ1-4; D not certain. The germline V gene has CDR1 LGHDT and CDR2 YNNKEL (reference sequence). The V end lost 0 bases, the J end lost 3 bases, and 11 bases lay between the germline ends. CDR3 size: 16 residues. DNA of the CDR3: TGTGCCAGCAGCCAAGAACTGCCAGGTGCTAATGAAAAACTGTTTTTT. Residues: CASSQELPGANEKLFF.

Here the CDR3 reads CASSQGLPYEQYF. CDR3 DNA sequence: TGTGCCAGCTCCCAGGGACTGCCCTACGAGCAGTACTTC. This rearrangement joins TRBV18 to TRBJ2-7; TRBD2 is a possible D gene (6 bases). This CDR3 is 13 amino acids long. Trimming took off 6 bases at V and 2 bases at J, with 11 bases between the two ends. Germline values: CDR1 KGHSH, CDR2 LQKENI.

This chain joins TRBV28 and TRBJ1-6, with 11 bases matching TRBD1. Germline lookup yields CDR1 MDHEN and CDR2 SYDVKM. The CDR3 is 15 amino acids. Trimming took 5 bases from V and 11 from J; bases not matched to a gene: 8. The CDR3 is CASSAWTGGGTPLHF. The CDR3 region has the DNA TGTGCCAGCAGTGCTTGGACAGGGGGCGGGACACCCCTCCACTTT.

This clone was picked up a small number of times. CDR3 protein: CASSLGLAGTGELFF. DNA of the CDR3: TGTGCCAGCAGCTTGGGACTAGCGGGCACCGGGGAGCTGTTTTTT. This chain uses TRBV7-3 with TRBJ2-2; TRBD2 matches at 12 bases. Germline V gene sequence: CDR1 SGHTA, CDR2 FQGTGA. Unmatched junction bases numbered 0, after V lost 3 bases and J lost 4 bases. This CDR3 is built from 15 residues. Full variable domain (missing parts from reference TRBV7-3 and TRBJ2-2): GAGVSQTPSNKVTEKGKYVELRCDPISGHTALYWYRQSLGQGPEFLIYFQGTGAADDSGLPNDRFFAVRPEGSVSTLKIQRTERGDSAVYLCASSLGLAGTGELFFGEGSRLTVL.

CDR3 loop: CASSSAQGGYGYTF. CDR3 nucleotides: TGTGCCAGCAGTTCAGCACAGGGCGGCTATGGCTACACCTTC. V usage is TRBV6-5 and J usage is TRBJ1-2; tentatively, D is TRBD1 (6 bases). This CDR3 is built from 14 residues. In germline, CDR1 is MNHEY, CDR2 SVGAGI. V was pared by 4 bases and J by 4 bases, with 13 bases between.

The chain is built from TRBV15 and TRBJ1-2; 8 positions agree with TRBD1. Unmatched junction bases numbered 4, after V lost 2 bases and J lost 2 bases. Germline lookup yields CDR1 LNHNV and CDR2 YYDKDF (reference sequence). This CDR3 is built from 15 residues. The CDR3 bases are TGTGCCACCAGCAGACGTAGACAGGGGAACTATGGCTACACCTTC. This gives the protein CATSRRRQGNYGYTF.

The chain's CDR3 is CAWSVGVRNYGYTF. DNA of the CDR3: TGTGCCTGGAGTGTAGGGGTTAGGAACTATGGCTACACCTTC. This chain connects TRBV30 to TRBJ1-2, with a weak D call TRBD1 (5 bases). CDR1 is GTSNPN, CDR2 SVGIG, per germline (reference sequence). The CDR3 is 14 residues long. V dropped 0 bases and J dropped 2 bases, with 10 bases sitting between them.

V and J are TRBV11-1 and TRBJ2-1; 7 nucleotides align to TRBD1. Germline values: CDR1 SGHAT, CDR2 FQDESV (reference sequence). V trimming: 5 bases; J trimming: 0 bases; junction bases outside the gene matches: 7. The CDR3 has 16 residues. For the CDR3, the DNA is TGTGCCAGCAGCAAATACCGGGACAGCTCCTACAATGAGCAGTTCTTC. Amino acids: CASSKYRDSSYNEQFF.

The chain is built from TRBV29-1 and TRBJ2-1; 8 positions match TRBD1. CDR3 length equals 11 residues. The junction had 5 bases not matched to a gene; V was cut back by 6 bases and J by 10 bases. From germline, CDR1 is SQVTM and CDR2 ANQGSEA. This CDR3 is CSVNRGAEQFF. The CDR3 nucleotides are TGCAGCGTGAACAGGGGGGCAGAGCAGTTCTTC.

A single count supports this clone. The CDR3 spells CASSLAGTPGETQYF. In DNA form, the CDR3 reads TGTGCCAGCAGTCTAGCGGGGACCCCTGGAGAGACCCAGTACTTC. The V and J genes are TRBV7-9 and TRBJ2-5; 9 bases are a match to TRBD2. Trimming removed 6 bases from V and 4 bases from J; junction bases left unmatched: 9. From germline, CDR1 is SEHNR and CDR2 FQNEAQ (reference sequence). The CDR3 totals 15 residues.

The genes are TRBV7-9 and TRBJ1-2; D might be TRBD1 (5 bases). The CDR3 covers 15 residues. Germline values: CDR1 SEHNR, CDR2 FQNEAQ (reference sequence). V dropped 5 bases and J dropped 1 base, with 14 bases sitting between them. In nucleotides, the CDR3 is TGTGCCAGCAGCGGGGCGGCAGGGATTAACTATGGCTACACCTTC. Protein sequence: CASSGAAGINYGYTF.

This clone was counted between two and nine times. This sequence joins TRBV18 and TRBJ2-5, with D perhaps TRBD1 (5 bases). CDR1 and CDR2 from the germline V gene are KGHSH and LQKENI. The CDR3 totals 14 residues. Trimming removed 0 bases at V and 3 bases at J, with 8 bases between. The CDR3 region is CASSPPDSEETQYF. CDR3 nucleotides: TGTGCCAGCTCACCACCAGACAGTGAAGAGACCCAGTACTTC.

This chain uses TRBV6-6 with TRBJ1-5; the D gene is possibly TRBD1 (6 bases). Germline CDR1 MNHNY, CDR2 SVGAGI (reference sequence). Trimming stripped 5 bases from V and 6 bases from J, with 29 bases between. The CDR3 totals 19 residues. CDR3 in amino acids: CASSLHPPAGQNNVQPQHF. The CDR3 DNA reads TGTGCCAGCAGTCTCCACCCACCGGCCGGACAGAACAACGTTCAGCCCCAGCATTTT.

The rearrangement joins TRBV5-1 to TRBJ2-3; D not resolved. The CDR3 contains 12 residues. Trimming took off 5 bases at V and 6 bases at J, with 10 bases between the two ends. The germline gives CDR1 SGHRS, CDR2 YFSETQ. The CDR3, as DNA: TGCGCCAGCAGGGCCCCCCCTGATACGCAGTATTTT. Its protein is CASRAPPDTQYF. The variable domain in full, completed from reference TRBV5-1 and TRBJ2-3, reads KAGVTQTPRYLIKTRGQQVTLSCSPISGHRSVSWYQQTPGQGLQFLFEYFSETQRNKGNFPGRFSGRQFSNSRSEMNVSTLELGDSALYLCASRAPPDTQYFGPGTRLTVL.

The chain carries TRBV30 and TRBJ1-6; TRBD1 matches 7 bases. The CDR3 runs 18 residues. The ends lost 1 base at V and 8 bases at J; junction bases unmatched: 17. In germline, CDR1 is GTSNPN, CDR2 SVGIG (reference sequence). The CDR3, as DNA: TGTGCCTGGAGTGAGACAGGGCGACTATTTCGGGGGTATTCACCCCTCCACTTT. Protein sequence: CAWSETGRLFRGYSPLHF.